This T cell receptor (beta chain) emerged from a study of technical replicates of blood from a few donors. This CDR3 is 16 amino acids long. Germline CDR1 reads SGDLS; CDR2 reads YYNGEE. Losses at the gene ends were 0 bases for V and 6 bases for J; bases not matched to a gene: 7. TCRdb's copy holds only in-frame clones and misses some; the assay was immunoSEQ multiplex PCR. The sample holds about 69,000 clones; about 87% are singletons and the top ten take about 4.5%. This receptor was identified in a human donor in good health. Some clones in this sample may be carry-over from other donors' samples. Sequencing was done on a sample of PBMCs. V and J are TRBV9 and TRBJ2-2, with TRBD1 identical over 8 bases. CDR3 region: CASSVVPGGASGELFF. The CDR3 bases are TGTGCCAGCAGCGTAGTGCCAGGGGGCGCGTCCGGGGAGCTGTTTTTT.